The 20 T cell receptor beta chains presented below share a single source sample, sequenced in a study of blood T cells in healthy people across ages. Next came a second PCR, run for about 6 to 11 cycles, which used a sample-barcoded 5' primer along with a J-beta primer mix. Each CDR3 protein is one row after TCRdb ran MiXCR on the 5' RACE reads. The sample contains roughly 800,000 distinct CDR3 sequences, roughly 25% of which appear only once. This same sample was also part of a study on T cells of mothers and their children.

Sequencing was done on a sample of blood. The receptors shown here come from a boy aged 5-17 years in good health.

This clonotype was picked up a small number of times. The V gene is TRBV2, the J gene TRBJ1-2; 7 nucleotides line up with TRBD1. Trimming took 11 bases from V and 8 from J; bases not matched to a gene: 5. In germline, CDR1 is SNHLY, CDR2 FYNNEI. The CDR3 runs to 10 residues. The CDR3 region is CAGDRGGYTF. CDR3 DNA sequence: TGTGCCGGGGACAGAGGAGGCTACACCTTC.

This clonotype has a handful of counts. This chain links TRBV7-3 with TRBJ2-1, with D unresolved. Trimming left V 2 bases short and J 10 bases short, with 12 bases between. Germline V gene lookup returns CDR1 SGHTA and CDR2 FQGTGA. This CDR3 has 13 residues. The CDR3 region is CASSLPPSLEQFF. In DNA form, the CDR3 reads TGTGCCAGCAGCTTACCCCCTAGTCTCGAGCAGTTCTTC.

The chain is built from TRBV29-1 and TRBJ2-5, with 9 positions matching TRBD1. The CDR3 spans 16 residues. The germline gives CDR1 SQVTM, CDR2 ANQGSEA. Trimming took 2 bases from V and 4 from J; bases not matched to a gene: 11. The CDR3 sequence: CSVEMGTGRDIETQYF. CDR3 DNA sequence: TGCAGCGTTGAAATGGGGACAGGGAGGGATATAGAGACCCAGTACTTC.

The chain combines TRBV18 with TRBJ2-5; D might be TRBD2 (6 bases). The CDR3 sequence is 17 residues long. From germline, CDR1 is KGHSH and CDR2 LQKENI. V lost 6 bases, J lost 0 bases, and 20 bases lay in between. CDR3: CASSLYKGTSYQETQYF. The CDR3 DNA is TGTGCCAGCTCCCTATATAAGGGGACTTCGTACCAAGAGACCCAGTACTTC. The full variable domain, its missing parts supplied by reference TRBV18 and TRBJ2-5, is NAGVMQNPRHLVRRRGQEARLRCSPMKGHSHVYWYRQLPEEGLKFMVYLQKENIIDESGMPKERFSAEFPKEGPSILRIQQVVRGDSAAYFCASSLYKGTSYQETQYFGPGTRLLVL.

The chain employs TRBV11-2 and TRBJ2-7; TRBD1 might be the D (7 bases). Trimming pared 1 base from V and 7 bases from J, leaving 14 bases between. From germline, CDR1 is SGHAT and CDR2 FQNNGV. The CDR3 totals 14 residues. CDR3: CASSLAGAGGEQYF. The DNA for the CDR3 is TGTGCCAGCAGCTTAGCTGGGGCAGGGGGGGAGCAGTACTTC.

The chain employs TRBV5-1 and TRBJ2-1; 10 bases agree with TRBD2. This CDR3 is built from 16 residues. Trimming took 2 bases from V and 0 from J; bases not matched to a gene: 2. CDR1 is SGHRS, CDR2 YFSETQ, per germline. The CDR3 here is CASSFTSGNSYNEQFF. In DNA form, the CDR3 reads TGCGCCAGCAGCTTCACTAGCGGGAACTCCTACAATGAGCAGTTCTTC.

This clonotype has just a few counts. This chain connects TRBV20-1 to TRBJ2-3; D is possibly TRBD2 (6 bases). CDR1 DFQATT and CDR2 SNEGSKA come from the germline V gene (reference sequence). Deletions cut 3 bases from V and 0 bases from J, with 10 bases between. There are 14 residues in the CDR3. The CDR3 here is CSARRRGSTDTQYF. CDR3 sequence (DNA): TGCAGTGCTAGGCGTCGGGGGAGCACAGATACGCAGTATTTT.

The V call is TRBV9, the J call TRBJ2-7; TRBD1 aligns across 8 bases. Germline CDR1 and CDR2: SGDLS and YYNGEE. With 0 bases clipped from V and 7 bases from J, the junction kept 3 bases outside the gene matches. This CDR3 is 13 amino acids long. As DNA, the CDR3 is TGTGCCAGCAGCGTAGGGACAGGGCCTGAGCAGTACTTC. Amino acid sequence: CASSVGTGPEQYF. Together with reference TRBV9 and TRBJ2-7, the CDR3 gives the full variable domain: DSGVTQTPKHLITATGQRVTLRCSPRSGDLSVYWYQQSLDQGLQFLIQYYNGEERAKGNILERFSAQQFPDLHSELNLSSLELGDSALYFCASSVGTGPEQYFGPGTRLTVT.

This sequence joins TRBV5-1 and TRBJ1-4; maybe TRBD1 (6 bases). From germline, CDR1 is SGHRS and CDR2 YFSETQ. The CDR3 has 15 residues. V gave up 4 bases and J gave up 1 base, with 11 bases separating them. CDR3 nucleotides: TGCGCCAGCAGCCTACAGGGTCGAACTAATGAAAAACTGTTTTTT. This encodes CASSLQGRTNEKLFF.

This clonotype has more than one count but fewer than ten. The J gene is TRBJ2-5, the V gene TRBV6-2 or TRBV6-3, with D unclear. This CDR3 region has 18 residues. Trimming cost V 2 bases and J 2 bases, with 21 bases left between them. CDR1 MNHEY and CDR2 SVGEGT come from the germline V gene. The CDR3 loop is CASSYPSLDPIRQETQYF. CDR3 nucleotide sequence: TGTGCCAGCAGTTACCCGTCCTTGGACCCGATCCGTCAAGAGACCCAGTACTTC.

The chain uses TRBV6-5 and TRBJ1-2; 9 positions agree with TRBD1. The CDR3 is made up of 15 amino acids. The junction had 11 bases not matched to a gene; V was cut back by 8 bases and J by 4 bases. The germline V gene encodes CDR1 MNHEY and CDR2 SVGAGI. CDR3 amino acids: CASCFRTGVGYGYTF. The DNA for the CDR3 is TGTGCCAGCTGTTTCCGGACAGGGGTTGGCTATGGCTACACCTTC.

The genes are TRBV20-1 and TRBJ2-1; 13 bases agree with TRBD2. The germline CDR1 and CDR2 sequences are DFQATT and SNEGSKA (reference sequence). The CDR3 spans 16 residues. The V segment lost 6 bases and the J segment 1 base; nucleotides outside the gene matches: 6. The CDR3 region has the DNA TGCAGTGCCCGGACTAGCGGGAGTGAATCCTACAATGAGCAGTTCTTC. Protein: CSARTSGSESYNEQFF.

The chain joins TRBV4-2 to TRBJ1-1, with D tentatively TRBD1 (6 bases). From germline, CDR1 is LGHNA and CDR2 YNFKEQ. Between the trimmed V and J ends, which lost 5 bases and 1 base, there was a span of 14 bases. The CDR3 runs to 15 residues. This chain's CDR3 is CASSKHPTGNTEAFF. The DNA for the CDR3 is TGTGCCAGCAGCAAGCACCCGACAGGGAACACTGAAGCTTTCTTT.

For the CDR3, the DNA is TGCAGCGCCCGACAGCCGGACGAAAAACTGTTTTTT. Its protein product is CSARQPDEKLFF. The chain couples TRBV29-1 to TRBJ1-4; D may be TRBD1 (5 bases). Germline loops: CDR1 SQVTM, CDR2 ANQGSEA. This CDR3 is built from 12 residues. Trimming took 7 bases from V and 8 from J, leaving 14 bases between them.

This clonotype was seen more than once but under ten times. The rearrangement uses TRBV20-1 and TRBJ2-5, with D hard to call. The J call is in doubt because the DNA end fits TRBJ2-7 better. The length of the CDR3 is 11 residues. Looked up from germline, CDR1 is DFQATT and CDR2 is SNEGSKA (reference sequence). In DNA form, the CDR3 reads TGCAGTGCTGGCCGAGCCTACGAGCAGTACTTC. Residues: CSAGRAYEQYF.

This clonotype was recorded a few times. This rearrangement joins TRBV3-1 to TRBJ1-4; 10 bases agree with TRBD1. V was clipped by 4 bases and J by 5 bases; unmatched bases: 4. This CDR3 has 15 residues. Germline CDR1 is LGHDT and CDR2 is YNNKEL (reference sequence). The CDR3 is CASSRSGQGNEKLFF. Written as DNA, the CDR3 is TGTGCCAGCAGCCGGTCGGGACAGGGGAATGAAAAACTGTTTTTT.

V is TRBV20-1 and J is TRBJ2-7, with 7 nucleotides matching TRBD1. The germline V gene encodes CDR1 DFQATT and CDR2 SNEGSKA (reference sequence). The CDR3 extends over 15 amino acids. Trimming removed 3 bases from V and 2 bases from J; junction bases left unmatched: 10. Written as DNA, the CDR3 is TGCAGTGCTAGTGACCCCCGACAGGGCACCTACGAGCAGTACTTC. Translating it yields CSASDPRQGTYEQYF.

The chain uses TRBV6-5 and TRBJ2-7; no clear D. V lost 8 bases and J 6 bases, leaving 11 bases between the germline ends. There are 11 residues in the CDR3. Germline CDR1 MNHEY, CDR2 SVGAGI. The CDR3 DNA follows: TGTGCCAGCCCTAGATTGGCCGAGCAGTACTTC. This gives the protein CASPRLAEQYF.

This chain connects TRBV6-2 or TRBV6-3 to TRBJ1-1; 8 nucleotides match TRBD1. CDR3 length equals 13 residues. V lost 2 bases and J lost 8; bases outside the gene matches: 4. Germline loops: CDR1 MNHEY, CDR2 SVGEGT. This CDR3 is CASSYRYRGEAFF. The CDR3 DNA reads TGTGCCAGCAGTTACCGTTACAGGGGGGAAGCTTTCTTT.

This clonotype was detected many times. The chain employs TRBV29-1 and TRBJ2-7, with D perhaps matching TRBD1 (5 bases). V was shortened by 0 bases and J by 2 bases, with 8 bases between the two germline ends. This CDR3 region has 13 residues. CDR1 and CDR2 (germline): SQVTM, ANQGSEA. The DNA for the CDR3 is TGCAGCGTTGAAGACGGACAAACCTACGAGCAGTACTTC. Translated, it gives CSVEDGQTYEQYF.